This T cell receptor (beta chain) derives from a study of molecular identifiers for immune sequencing clone quantification. TCRdb used MiXCR to reprocess the PCR reads, holding one entry per CDR3 protein. The sample lists 460,000 or so distinct CDR3 sequences, about a fifth occurring once. Trimming cost V 6 bases and J 7 bases, with 20 bases left between them. CDR1 is SGHDT and CDR2 is YYEEEE in the germline V gene. The CDR3 loop spans 14 amino acids. Only a few counts were recorded for this clonotype. Material for sequencing was naive CD8+ T cells from blood, with Jurkat cell RNA spiked in. The sample's subset: FACS-sorted CD8+CD4-CCR7+CD45RA+ naive T cells. The receptor's source is a human donor in good health. Some libraries in this study had Jurkat cell RNA spiked in. The chain combines TRBV5-6 with TRBJ2-7; weak D call: TRBD1 (6 bases). CDR3 DNA: TGTGCCAGCAACCCCTCTAGGCCCCAGGGGGAGCAGTACTTC. It codes for CASNPSRPQGEQYF.